This T cell receptor beta chain was profiled in a study of blood T cell repertoires in COVID-19. Study-level background: Italy, Spain and the United States were the sources of the convalescent and acute COVID-19 samples. T cells, B-cell-depleted T cells, or PBMCs provided the cDNA or gDNA that served as material.

Per the original data handling: Amplification of reference gene primers was used by the study to estimate nucleated cell counts. Measured with immunoSEQ multiplex PCR; TCRdb has only the in-frame clones, and not every one. The V and J calls and clone size were taken over from that table, and D and trimming were inferred from the DNA. The sample has 230,000 or so clones, roughly 81% seen once. Up to 2 weeks before entering the study, exposed participants had met a COVID-19 case. Germline values: CDR1 SGHAT, CDR2 FQNNGV. Trimming removed 5 bases at V and 3 bases at J, with 13 bases between. The length of the CDR3 is 15 residues.

The chain combines TRBV11-2 with TRBJ2-2, with D unresolved. Sequenced input: PBMCs or T cells enriched from blood (not recorded which). The receptor was derived from a woman between 50 and 59 years old who had been exposed to COVID-19. CDR3 protein: CASSPGIVDTGELFF. CDR3 DNA: TGTGCCAGCAGCCCGGGTATAGTAGACACCGGGGAGCTGTTTTTT.